The 19 T cell receptor beta chains presented below share a single source sample, sequenced in a study of identical twins. TCRdb used MiXCR to reprocess the 5' RACE reads, holding one entry per CDR3 protein. This table holds hundreds of thousands of distinct CDR3 sequences, under 9% found once. The same sample was also used in a study of yellow fever vaccine responses in identical twins.

Sequenced input: PBMCs. These receptors came from a woman younger than 30 in good health.

The chain combines TRBV28 with TRBJ2-3; perhaps TRBD2 as D (5 bases). Germline CDR1 reads MDHEN; CDR2 reads SYDVKM. CDR3 length: 16 residues. Trimming cost V 2 bases and J 0 bases, with 12 bases left between them. The CDR3 loop reads CASSLIMTGSTDTQYF. CDR3 nucleotides: TGTGCCAGCAGTTTAATTATGACGGGAAGCACAGATACGCAGTATTTT.

This clonotype was observed a few times. This chain's CDR3 is CASSRQGNTDTQYF. The CDR3 DNA sequence: TGTGCCAGCAGCCGACAGGGTAACACAGATACGCAGTATTTT. This chain connects TRBV2 to TRBJ2-3; 7 bases line up with TRBD1. V dropped 6 bases and J dropped 2; count of bases not matched to a gene: 5. From germline, CDR1 is SNHLY and CDR2 FYNNEI. This CDR3 spans 14 amino acids.

This clonotype has a handful of counts. The chain joins TRBV20-1 to TRBJ1-1, with D possibly being TRBD1 (5 bases). Germline CDR1 and CDR2: DFQATT and SNEGSKA (reference sequence). The CDR3 length is 12 residues. Between the trimmed V and J ends, which lost 1 base and 8 bases, there was a span of 11 bases. The CDR3 DNA sequence: TGCAGTGCTAGAGTCAGGGTGTTGGAAGCTTTCTTT. The encoded protein is CSARVRVLEAFF.

This clonotype was counted between two and nine times. The chain links TRBV7-8 to TRBJ2-1; 10 bases align to TRBD2. Germline V gene sequence: CDR1 SGHVS, CDR2 FQNEAQ. V shed 8 bases, J shed 3 bases, and the junction held 7 bases outside the gene matches. This CDR3 spans 15 amino acids. CDR3 protein: CASGASGRSYNEQFF. DNA for the CDR3: TGTGCCAGCGGGGCTAGCGGGAGAAGCTACAATGAGCAGTTCTTC.

In this sample, this clonotype turned up many times. The gene calls are TRBV30 and TRBJ2-1; D is unresolved. The CDR3 length is 16 residues. The germline CDR1 and CDR2 sequences are GTSNPN and SVGIG (reference sequence). Trimming stripped 1 base from V and 7 bases from J, with 20 bases between. DNA of the CDR3: TGTGCCTGGAGTGATGAGTGGGCGGCCCACGTTAATGAGCAGTTCTTC. This gives the protein CAWSDEWAAHVNEQFF.

Ten or more counts support this clonotype. The rearrangement joins TRBV5-1 to TRBJ2-7, with a tentative D call TRBD1 (6 bases). There are 14 residues in the CDR3. Germline loops: CDR1 SGHRS, CDR2 YFSETQ. Deletions cut 4 bases from V and 2 bases from J, with 13 bases between. For the CDR3, the DNA is TGCGCCAGCAGCCAACAGGGTGGGGCCTACGAGCAGTACTTC. It yields the protein CASSQQGGAYEQYF.

The rearrangement links TRBV11-1 to TRBJ2-7, with a tentative D call TRBD1 (6 bases). There are 14 residues in the CDR3. With 2 bases removed from V and 5 bases from J, the gap between germline ends came to 13 bases. The germline gives CDR1 SGHAT, CDR2 FQDESV (reference sequence). The CDR3: CASSLRQGSDEQYF. The CDR3 bases are TGTGCCAGCAGCTTAAGGCAGGGGTCCGACGAGCAGTACTTC.

The V gene is TRBV6-5, the J gene TRBJ2-1, with 10 bases identical to TRBD1. Germline lookup yields CDR1 MNHEY and CDR2 SVGAGI. The CDR3 runs to 12 residues. CDR3: CGAGTGVNEQFF. Written as DNA, the CDR3 is TGTGGGGCCGGGACAGGGGTCAATGAGCAGTTCTTC.

This clonotype was observed a few times. This sequence joins TRBV29-1 and TRBJ2-5; 9 bases fit TRBD2. V was pared by 5 bases and J by 7 bases, with 17 bases of the junction left unmatched. This CDR3 region has 16 residues. CDR1 is SQVTM and CDR2 is ANQGSEA in the germline V gene. Here the CDR3 DNA reads TGCAGCGTTTCTCCGCCGGGGGCCCTGCGGGAGGGGACCCAGTACTTC. This encodes CSVSPPGALREGTQYF.

The chain has TRBV28 and TRBJ2-5, with D uncertain. The V and J ends lost 5 bases and 3 bases respectively, with 13 bases between them. The CDR3 length is 14 residues. CDR1 is MDHEN and CDR2 is SYDVKM in the germline V gene. The CDR3 DNA sequence: TGTGCCAGCAGTACACATTCTAGGAAAGAGACCCAGTACTTC. Residues: CASSTHSRKETQYF.

The gene calls are TRBV7-9 and TRBJ2-1; tentatively, D is TRBD2 (7 bases). CDR3 length: 16 amino acids. Germline values: CDR1 SEHNR, CDR2 FQNEAQ (reference sequence). Trimming left V 5 bases short and J 8 bases short, with 22 bases between. The CDR3 sequence is CASSTWGIARGHEQFF. CDR3 sequence (DNA): TGTGCCAGCAGCACCTGGGGTATAGCGCGGGGGCATGAGCAGTTCTTC.

The chain uses TRBV7-9 and TRBJ2-7, with D tentatively TRBD1 or TRBD2 (5 bases each). The germline gives CDR1 SEHNR, CDR2 FQNEAQ (reference sequence). This CDR3 region has 13 residues. Trimming removed 4 bases at V and 3 bases at J, with 10 bases between. The CDR3: CASSWGDSYEQYF. CDR3 DNA: TGTGCCAGCAGCTGGGGAGACAGCTACGAGCAGTACTTC.

This clonotype came up many times. This chain uses TRBV5-1 with TRBJ2-1; D remains ambiguous. The ends were cut back, 2 bases at V and 6 bases at J, with 18 bases in the middle. The CDR3 runs 16 residues. Per the germline V gene, CDR1 is SGHRS and CDR2 is YFSETQ. CDR3 nucleotides: TGCGCCAGCAGCTTTCGCCGCGGCGCAAATCCCAATGAGCAGTTCTTC. It is translated as CASSFRRGANPNEQFF.

This sequence joins TRBV28 and TRBJ2-7, with 8 bases aligning to TRBD2. J was trimmed by 1 base and V by 4 bases; bases with no gene match: 12. The germline V gene has CDR1 MDHEN and CDR2 SYDVKM. CDR3 length: 17 residues. The CDR3 coding sequence is TGTGCCAGCAGTTCCGATTTTCGAGTAGCGGGGTCCTACGAGCAGTACTTC. Encoded protein: CASSSDFRVAGSYEQYF.

The chain recombines TRBV11-2 with TRBJ2-1; perhaps TRBD2 as D (6 bases). The CDR3 extends over 16 amino acids. Germline CDR1 is SGHAT and CDR2 is FQNNGV. Trimming shortened V by 0 bases and J by 0 bases, and 9 bases separated the two germline ends. The CDR3 reads CASSLEFGSSYNEQFF. In DNA form, the CDR3 reads TGTGCCAGCAGCTTAGAGTTCGGGAGCTCCTACAATGAGCAGTTCTTC.

Only a few counts were recorded for this clonotype. The chain joins TRBV2 to TRBJ2-2; 7 positions agree with TRBD2. The ends lost 2 bases at V and 4 bases at J; junction bases unmatched: 7. Germline V gene lookup returns CDR1 SNHLY and CDR2 FYNNEI. The CDR3 extends over 16 amino acids. The CDR3 loop reads CASSESRASGTGELFF. For the CDR3, the DNA is TGTGCCAGCAGTGAAAGTCGTGCTAGCGGCACCGGGGAGCTGTTTTTT.

The genes are TRBV5-1 and TRBJ1-2; D gene unclear. Deletions cut 2 bases from V and 2 bases from J, with 10 bases between. Germline-derived CDR1 and CDR2 are SGHRS and YFSETQ. This CDR3 contains 14 residues. The CDR3 sequence is CASSFDGRNYGYTF. The CDR3 bases are TGCGCCAGCAGCTTTGACGGTCGGAACTATGGCTACACCTTC.

This clonotype has a handful of counts. This chain links TRBV28 with TRBJ2-5, with D perhaps TRBD1 or TRBD2 (5 bases each). CDR1 and CDR2 (germline): MDHEN, SYDVKM. Between the trimmed V and J ends, which lost 3 bases and 9 bases, there was a span of 8 bases. This CDR3 is 11 amino acids long. CDR3 bases: TGTGCCAGCAGTTTGAGGGGTTCCCAGTACTTC. It specifies CASSLRGSQYF.

This clonotype was seen only a few times. The chain joins TRBV28 to TRBJ2-2, with 7 nucleotides matching TRBD1. The CDR3 totals 13 residues. Germline-derived CDR1 and CDR2 are MDHEN and SYDVKM. V was pared by 7 bases and J by 6 bases, with 5 bases of the junction left unmatched. The CDR3: CASKDRRSGELFF. CDR3 DNA sequence: TGTGCCAGCAAGGACAGGAGGTCCGGGGAGCTGTTTTTT.